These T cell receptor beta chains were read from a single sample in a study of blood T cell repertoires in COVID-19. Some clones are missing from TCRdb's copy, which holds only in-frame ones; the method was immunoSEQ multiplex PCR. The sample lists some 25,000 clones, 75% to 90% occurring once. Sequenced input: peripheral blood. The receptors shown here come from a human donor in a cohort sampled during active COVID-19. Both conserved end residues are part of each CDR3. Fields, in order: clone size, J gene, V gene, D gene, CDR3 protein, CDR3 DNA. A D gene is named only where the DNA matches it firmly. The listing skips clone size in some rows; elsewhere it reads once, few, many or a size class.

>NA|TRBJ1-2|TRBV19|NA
CASSYNSNYGYTF
TGTGCCAGTAGTTATAACTCTAACTATGGCTACACCTTC
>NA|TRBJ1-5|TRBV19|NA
CAGGVTATDSNQPQHF
TGTGCCGGAGGGGTAACTGCGACAGATAGCAATCAGCCCCAGCATTTT
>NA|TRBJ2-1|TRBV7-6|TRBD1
CASSPGQGARNEQFF
TGTGCCAGCAGCCCTGGGCAGGGGGCTAGGAATGAGCAGTTCTTC
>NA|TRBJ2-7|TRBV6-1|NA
CASSEQGVGSYEQYF
TGTGCCAGCAGTGAACAAGGAGTCGGTTCCTACGAGCAGTACTTC
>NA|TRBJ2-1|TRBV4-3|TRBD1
CASSQARTGLYNEQFF
TGCGCCAGCAGCCAAGCCCGGACAGGGCTCTACAATGAGCAGTTCTTC
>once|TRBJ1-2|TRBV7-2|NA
CASSPVGGQNNYGYTF
TGTGCCAGCAGCCCAGTAGGTGGACAGAATAACTATGGCTACACCTTC
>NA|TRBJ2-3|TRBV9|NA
CASSVAGRESRTDTQYF
TGTGCCAGCAGCGTAGCGGGACGGGAGTCCCGCACAGATACGCAGTATTTT
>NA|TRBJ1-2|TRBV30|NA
CAWSVGVSLYGYTF
TGTGCCTGGAGTGTAGGGGTCAGCCTATATGGCTACACCTTC
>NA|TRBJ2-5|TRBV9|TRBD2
CASSPTSGGALETQYF
TGTGCCAGCAGCCCCACTAGCGGGGGGGCCCTAGAGACCCAGTACTTC
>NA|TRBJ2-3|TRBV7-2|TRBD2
CASSPGLADTQYF
TGTGCCAGCAGCCCCGGACTAGCGGATACGCAGTATTTT
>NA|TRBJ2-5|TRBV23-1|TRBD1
CASSQSGPGQGRGETQYF
TGCGCCAGCAGTCAATCGGGGCCCGGACAGGGAAGAGGGGAGACCCAGTACTTC
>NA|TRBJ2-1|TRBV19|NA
CAGSIGGGRSGNEQFF
TGTGCCGGTAGTATAGGGGGCGGGAGATCGGGCAATGAGCAGTTCTTC
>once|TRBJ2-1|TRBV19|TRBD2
CASSPRLLAGGSNEQFF
TGTGCCAGTAGTCCACGCCTTCTAGCGGGAGGGAGCAATGAGCAGTTCTTC
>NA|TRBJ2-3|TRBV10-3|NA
CAISAGGGITDTQYF
TGTGCCATCAGTGCTGGGGGGGGCATCACAGATACGCAGTATTTT
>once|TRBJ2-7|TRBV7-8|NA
CASSLGTQRKAYEQYF
TGTGCCAGCAGCTTAGGGACACAACGGAAGGCCTACGAGCAGTACTTC
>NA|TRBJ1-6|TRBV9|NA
CASSVAGPKNSPLHF
TGTGCCAGCAGCGTGGCAGGGCCTAAGAATTCACCCCTCCACTTT
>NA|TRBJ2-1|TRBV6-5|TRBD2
CASTETSGAYNEQFF
TGTGCCAGCACCGAAACTAGCGGGGCTTACAATGAGCAGTTCTTC
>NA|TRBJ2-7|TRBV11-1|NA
CASSLRGGAFLYEQYF
TGTGCCAGCAGCTTGAGGGGGGGCGCATTCCTCTACGAGCAGTACTTC
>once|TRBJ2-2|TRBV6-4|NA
CASRQANTGELFF
TGTGCCAGCAGACAGGCGAACACCGGGGAGCTGTTTTTT
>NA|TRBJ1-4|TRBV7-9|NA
CAGNSGATNEKLFF
TGTGCCGGCAACTCAGGGGCAACTAATGAAAAACTGTTTTTT
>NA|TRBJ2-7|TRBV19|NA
CASSSRRETRNEQYF
TGTGCCAGTAGTAGTAGACGGGAGACGAGGAACGAGCAGTACTTC
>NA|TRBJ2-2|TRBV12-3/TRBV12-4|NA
CASSFAGELFF
TGTGCCAGCAGTTTCGCCGGGGAGCTGTTTTTT
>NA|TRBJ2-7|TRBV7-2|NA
CASSLASGQSSYEQYF
TGTGCCAGCAGCTTAGCGAGTGGACAGAGCTCCTACGAGCAGTACTTC
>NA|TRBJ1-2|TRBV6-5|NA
CASKEENYTF
TGTGCCAGCAAAGAGGAAAACTACACCTTC
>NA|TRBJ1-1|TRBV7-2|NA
CASSSTRGQTNTEAFF
TGTGCCAGCAGCTCAACCCGGGGACAAACTAACACTGAAGCTTTCTTT
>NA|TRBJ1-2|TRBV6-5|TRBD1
CASSSLPGQGNYGYTF
TGTGCCAGCAGTTCCCTCCCGGGACAGGGGAACTATGGCTACACCTTC
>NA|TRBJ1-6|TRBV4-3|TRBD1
CASSQEAGTGGSPLHF
TGCGCCAGCAGCCAAGAGGCCGGGACAGGGGGTTCACCCCTCCACTTT
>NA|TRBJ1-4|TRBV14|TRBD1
CASSQFTGGREKLFF
TGTGCCAGCAGCCAATTCACAGGGGGCCGTGAAAAACTGTTTTTT
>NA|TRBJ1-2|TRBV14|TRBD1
CASSRRQGAVYGYTF
TGTGCCAGCAGCAGGCGACAGGGGGCTGTCTATGGCTACACCTTC
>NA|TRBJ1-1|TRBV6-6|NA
CASSLGGRGTEAFF
TGTGCCAGCAGCTTGGGCGGGCGGGGCACTGAAGCTTTCTTT
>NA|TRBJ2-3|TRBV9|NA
CASSPDTDTQYF
TGTGCCAGCAGCCCAGACACAGATACGCAGTATTTT
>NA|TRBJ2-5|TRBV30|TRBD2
CAWSWREGETQYF
TGTGCCTGGAGTTGGCGGGAGGGAGAGACCCAGTACTTC
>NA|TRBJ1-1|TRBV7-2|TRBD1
CASSLRGRSTEAFF
TGTGCCAGCAGCCTGAGGGGGCGGTCCACTGAAGCTTTCTTT
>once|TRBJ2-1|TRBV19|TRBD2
CASSPMLTSGANNEQFF
TGTGCCAGTAGTCCGATGCTGACTAGCGGGGCCAACAATGAGCAGTTCTTC